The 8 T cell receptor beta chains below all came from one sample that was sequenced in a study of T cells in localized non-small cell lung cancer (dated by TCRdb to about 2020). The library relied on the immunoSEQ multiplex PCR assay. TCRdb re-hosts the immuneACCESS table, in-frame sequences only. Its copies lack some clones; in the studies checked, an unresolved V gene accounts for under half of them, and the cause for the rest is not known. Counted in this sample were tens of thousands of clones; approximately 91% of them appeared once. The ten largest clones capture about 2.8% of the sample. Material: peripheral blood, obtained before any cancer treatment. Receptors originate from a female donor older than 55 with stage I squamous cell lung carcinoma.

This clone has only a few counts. Written as DNA, the CDR3 is TGTGCCATCAGTGAGTCAGGGCGGGCCACAGCCGGGGCCTACGAGCAGTACTTC. Protein sequence: CAISESGRATAGAYEQYF. The chain combines TRBV10-3 with TRBJ2-7; D is possibly TRBD2 (5 bases). V lost 0 bases and J 2 bases, leaving 20 bases between the germline ends. Per germline, CDR1 ENHRY and CDR2 SYGVKD. This CDR3 is built from 18 residues.

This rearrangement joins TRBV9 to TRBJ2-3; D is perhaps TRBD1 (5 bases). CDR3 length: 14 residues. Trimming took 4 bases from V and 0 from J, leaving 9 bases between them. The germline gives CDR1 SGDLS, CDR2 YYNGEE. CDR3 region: CASSYQGSTDTQYF. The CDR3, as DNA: TGTGCCAGCAGCTACCAGGGAAGCACAGATACGCAGTATTTT.

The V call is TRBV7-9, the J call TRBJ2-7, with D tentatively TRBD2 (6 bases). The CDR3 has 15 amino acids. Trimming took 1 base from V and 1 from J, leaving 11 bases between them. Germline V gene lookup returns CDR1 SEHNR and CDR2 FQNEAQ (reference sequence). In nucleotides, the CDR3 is TGTGCCAGCAGCTTAGAGCGCGGGAAGTCCTACGAGCAGTACTTC. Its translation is CASSLERGKSYEQYF.

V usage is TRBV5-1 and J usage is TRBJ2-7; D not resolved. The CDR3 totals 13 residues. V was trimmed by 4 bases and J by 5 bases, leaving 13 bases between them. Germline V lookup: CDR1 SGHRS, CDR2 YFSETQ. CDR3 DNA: TGCGCCAGCAGCCCCCGGGCAAGGGACGAGCAGTACTTC. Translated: CASSPRARDEQYF.

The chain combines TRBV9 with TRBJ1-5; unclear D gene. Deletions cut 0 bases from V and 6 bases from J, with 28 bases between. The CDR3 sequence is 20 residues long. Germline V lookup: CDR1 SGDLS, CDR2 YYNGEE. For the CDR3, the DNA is TGTGCCAGCAGCGTAGCTAGAGTAAATAAACACCCAAAGGGAATTCAGCCCCAGCATTTT. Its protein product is CASSVARVNKHPKGIQPQHF.

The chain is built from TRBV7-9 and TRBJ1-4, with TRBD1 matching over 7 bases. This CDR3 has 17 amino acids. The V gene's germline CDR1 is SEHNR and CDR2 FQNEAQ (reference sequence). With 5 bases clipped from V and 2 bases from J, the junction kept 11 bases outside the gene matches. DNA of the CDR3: TGTGCCAGCAGCGGCCAGGGGGGCCCTTCTACTAATGAAAAACTGTTTTTT. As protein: CASSGQGGPSTNEKLFF.

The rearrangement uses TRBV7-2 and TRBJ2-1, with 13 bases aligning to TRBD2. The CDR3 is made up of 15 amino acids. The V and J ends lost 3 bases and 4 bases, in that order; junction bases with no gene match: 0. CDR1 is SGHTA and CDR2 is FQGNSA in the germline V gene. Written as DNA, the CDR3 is TGTGCCAGCAGCTTGGGACTAGCGGGGTACAATGAGCAGTTCTTC. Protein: CASSLGLAGYNEQFF.

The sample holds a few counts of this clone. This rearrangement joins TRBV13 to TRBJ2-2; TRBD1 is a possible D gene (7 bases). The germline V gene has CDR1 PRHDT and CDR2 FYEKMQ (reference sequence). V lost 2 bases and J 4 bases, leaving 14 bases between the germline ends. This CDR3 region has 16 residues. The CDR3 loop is CASSLWAGGITGELFF. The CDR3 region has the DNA TGTGCCAGCAGCTTATGGGCAGGGGGGATCACCGGGGAGCTGTTTTTT.